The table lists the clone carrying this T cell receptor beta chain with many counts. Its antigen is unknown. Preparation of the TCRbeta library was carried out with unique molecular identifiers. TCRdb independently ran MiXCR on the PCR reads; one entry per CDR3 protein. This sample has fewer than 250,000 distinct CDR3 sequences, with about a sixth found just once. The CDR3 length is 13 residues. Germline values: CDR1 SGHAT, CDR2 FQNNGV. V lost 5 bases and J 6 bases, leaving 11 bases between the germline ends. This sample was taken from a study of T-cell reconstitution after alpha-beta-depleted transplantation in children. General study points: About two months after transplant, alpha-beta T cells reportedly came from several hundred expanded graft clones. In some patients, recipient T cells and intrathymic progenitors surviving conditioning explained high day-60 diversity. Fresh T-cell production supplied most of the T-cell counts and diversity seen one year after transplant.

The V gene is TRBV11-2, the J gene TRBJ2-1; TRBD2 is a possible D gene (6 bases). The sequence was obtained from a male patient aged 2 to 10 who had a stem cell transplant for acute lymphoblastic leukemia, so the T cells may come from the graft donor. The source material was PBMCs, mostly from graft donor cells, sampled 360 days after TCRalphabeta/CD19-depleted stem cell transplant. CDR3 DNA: TGTGCCAGCAGCCCCCCGGGAGCCAATGAGCAGTTCTTC. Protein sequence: CASSPPGANEQFF.